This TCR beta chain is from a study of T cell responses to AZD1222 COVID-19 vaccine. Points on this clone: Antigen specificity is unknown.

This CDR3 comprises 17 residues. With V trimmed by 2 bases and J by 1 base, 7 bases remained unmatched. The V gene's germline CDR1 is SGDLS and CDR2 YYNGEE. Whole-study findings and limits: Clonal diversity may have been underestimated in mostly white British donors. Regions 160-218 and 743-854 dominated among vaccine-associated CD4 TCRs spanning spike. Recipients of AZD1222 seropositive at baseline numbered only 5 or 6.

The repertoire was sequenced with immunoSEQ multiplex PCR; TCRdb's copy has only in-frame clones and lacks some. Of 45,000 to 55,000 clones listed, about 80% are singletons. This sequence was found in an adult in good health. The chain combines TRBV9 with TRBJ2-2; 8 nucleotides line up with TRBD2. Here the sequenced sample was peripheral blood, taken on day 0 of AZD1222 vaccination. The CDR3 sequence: CASSVSTGGLNTGELFF. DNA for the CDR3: TGTGCCAGCAGCGTGTCGACGGGAGGGTTGAACACCGGGGAGCTGTTTTTT.